This T cell receptor (beta chain) was recovered during a study of blood T cell repertoires in COVID-19. V lost 1 base and J lost 2; bases outside the gene matches: 11. Germline V gene sequence: CDR1 SGHTA, CDR2 FQGNSA. The length of the CDR3 is 19 residues. The method was immunoSEQ multiplex PCR; TCRdb's version includes in-frame clones alone and lacks a portion of them. The sample has about 74,000 clones, around 88% seen once. The V call is TRBV7-2, the J call TRBJ2-1; the match to TRBD2 covers 10 bases. This TCR derives from a woman older than 75 with active or convalescent COVID-19. The sample consisted of peripheral blood. This chain's CDR3 is CASSLERGGLSRAYNEQFF. In nucleotides, the CDR3 is TGTGCCAGCAGCTTAGAGCGGGGGGGACTCTCAAGGGCCTACAATGAGCAGTTCTTC.